This T cell receptor (beta chain) was captured in a study of T-cell reconstitution after alpha-beta-depleted transplantation in children. This clonotype came up many times. V was clipped by 4 bases and J by 1 base, with 4 bases between them. The germline gives CDR1 MNHNY, CDR2 SVGAGI (reference sequence). The CDR3 totals 12 residues. Preparing the TCRbeta library involved the use of unique molecular identifiers. One entry per CDR3 protein results from TCRdb running MiXCR on the PCR reads. The sample shows about 240,000 distinct CDR3 sequences, around 12% of them seen only once. The TCR sequence derives from a human donor who donated a stem cell graft to a child with acute lymphoblastic leukemia. The sample in question was PBMCs from the stem cell graft donor, obtained from the stem cell graft. The V and J genes are TRBV6-6 and TRBJ2-5; D gene ambiguous. CDR3 nucleotide sequence: TGTGCCAGCAGTTTTTCCCAAGAGACCCAGTACTTC. As protein: CASSFSQETQYF.